Detailed here is one T cell receptor (beta chain). Its antigen is as yet unknown. The data belong to a study of OX40 agonist ivuxolimab in advanced cancers. Background on the study: Participants could have had prior anti-PD-1, anti-PD-L1 or anti-CTLA-4 therapy, and roughly 39% had some. Study-wide results and caveats: The study observed clonal expansion of CD4+ and CD8+ blood T cells by week 6 at 0.1 to 3.0 mg/kg. Mean expanded clone counts were higher in CD8+ than CD4+ T cells.

Using immunoSEQ multiplex PCR, the repertoire was profiled, and TCRdb retains in-frame clones only, with some absent. The sample has 65,000 to 80,000 clones; 80% to 85% are singletons. The V gene lost 0 bases and the J gene lost 5 bases, with 11 bases spanning the gap. The germline V gene has CDR1 SGDLS and CDR2 YYNGEE. The CDR3 is 14 amino acids. V usage is TRBV9 and J usage is TRBJ2-5; possibly TRBD1 for D (6 bases). This sequence originates from an adult with an advanced solid tumor such as melanoma, head and neck, liver or kidney cancer. The specimen comprised CD4+ or CD8+ T cells sorted from blood, sampled in a trial of the OX40 agonist ivuxolimab. The CDR3 DNA reads as TGTGCCAGCAGCGTAGACTACAGGGACGAGACCCAGTACTTC. The encoded protein is CASSVDYRDETQYF.